This is a list of T cell receptor beta chains from one sample in a study of blood T cell repertoires in COVID-19. Only in-frame clones appear in the TCRdb table, and some are missing; sequencing was by immunoSEQ multiplex PCR. Among 250,000 to 400,000 clones listed, 80% to 90% were seen once. Sequencing was carried out using peripheral blood. The receptors were sampled from a man aged 45-65 years with active or convalescent COVID-19. Each CDR3 is given with its conserved first and last residue. The D gene is left open where the match is weak. Size tells how often a clone was seen (once, few, many) or the class of an expanded clone, and some rows leave it out.

TRBV7-9	once	TRBD2	TRBJ2-7	CASSPTYTSGILPNRYF	TGTGCCAGCAGCCCAACTTACACGAGCGGGATTCTCCCTAACCGGTACTTC
TRBV6-1	NA	NA	TRBJ2-7	CASSEYSYEQYF	TGTGCCAGCAGTGAATACAGCTACGAGCAGTACTTC
TRBV3-1/TRBV3-2	NA	NA	TRBJ1-1	CASSQSGDTEAFF	TGTGCCAGCAGCCAGTCAGGGGACACTGAAGCTTTCTTT
TRBV9	NA	TRBD1	TRBJ1-6	CASSGTGGISPLHF	TGTGCCAGCAGCGGGACAGGGGGCATTTCACCCCTCCACTTT
TRBV7-9	NA	NA	TRBJ2-3	CASSPGSFKLTQYF	TGTGCCAGCAGCCCCGGGAGTTTCAAGTTGACGCAGTATTTT
TRBV30	NA	NA	TRBJ1-6	CAWTTSGVNSPLHF	TGTGCCTGGACAACCTCGGGGGTAAATTCACCCCTCCACTTT
TRBV2	NA	TRBD1	TRBJ1-5	CASTRDRAMSNQPQHF	TGTGCCAGCACGAGAGACAGGGCTATGAGCAATCAGCCCCAGCATTTT
TRBV5-1	once	NA	TRBJ1-2	CASSLGEGPYGYTF	TGCGCCAGCAGCTTGGGGGAGGGTCCCTATGGCTACACCTTC
TRBV9	NA	TRBD2	TRBJ2-2	CASSTAGTSGAGELFF	TGTGCCAGCAGCACAGCCGGGACTAGCGGTGCCGGGGAGCTGTTTTTT
TRBV27	NA	TRBD2	TRBJ2-7	CASSSLGGDYEQYF	TGTGCCAGCAGTTCCCTCGGGGGGGATTACGAGCAGTACTTC
TRBV27	NA	TRBD2	TRBJ2-3	CASLTRLATGTDTQYF	TGTGCCAGCCTTACCCGACTAGCCACCGGCACAGATACGCAGTATTTT